These T cell receptor beta chains were read from a single sample in a study of T cell repertoires in cytomegalovirus infection. TCRdb fed the reads into MiXCR, producing one record per CDR3 protein. The table includes 650,000 to 900,000 distinct CDR3 sequences, just under 30% detected once. These TCRs' antigens remain unknown. This specimen consisted of cultured CD8+ T cells from PBMCs, obtained from culture after CMV antigen stimulation. These receptors were taken from a human donor in good health (CMV status not recorded). Some clones in this sample may be carry-over from other donors' samples. Each CDR3 is given with its conserved first and last residue. A D gene is named only where the DNA matches it firmly. Clone size is given for some rows only: seen once, a few or many times, or a class if the clone is expanded.

j_gene: TRBJ1-6; v_gene: TRBV7-6; abundance: few; d_gene: TRBD1; CDR3nt: TGTGCCAGCAGCCGCCCTAAAGCTAGGACAGGGCTAAATTCACCCCTCCACTTT; CDR3aa: CASSRPKARTGLNSPLHF
j_gene: TRBJ2-7; v_gene: TRBV7-2; abundance: many; d_gene: -; CDR3nt: TGTGCCAGCAGCCCTGGGCCTCCCCCCTACGAGCAGTACTTC; CDR3aa: CASSPGPPPYEQYF
j_gene: TRBJ1-6; v_gene: TRBV7-2; abundance: many; d_gene: -; CDR3nt: TGTGCCAGCAGCTTGCGCCCCTATAATTCACCCCTCCACTTT; CDR3aa: CASSLRPYNSPLHF
j_gene: TRBJ2-1; v_gene: TRBV7-6; abundance: few; d_gene: -; CDR3nt: TGTGCCAGCAGCTTACGGGGTTCTAACTCCTACAATGAGCAGTTCTTC; CDR3aa: CASSLRGSNSYNEQFF
j_gene: TRBJ1-1; v_gene: TRBV27; abundance: many; d_gene: -; CDR3nt: TGTGCCAGCAGTGCGGACAGAACCCTCACTGAAGCTTTCTTT; CDR3aa: CASSADRTLTEAFF
j_gene: TRBJ1-3; v_gene: TRBV7-6; abundance: -; d_gene: -; CDR3nt: TGTGCCAGCAGCTTAACCGCAGGCGGCTCTGGAAACACCATATATTTT; CDR3aa: CASSLTAGGSGNTIYF
j_gene: TRBJ2-1; v_gene: TRBV27; abundance: few; d_gene: -; CDR3nt: TGTGCCAGCAGCCAGCTGAATGGGGTTTTAGCCTACAATGAGCAGTTCTTC; CDR3aa: CASSQLNGVLAYNEQFF
j_gene: TRBJ2-1; v_gene: TRBV6-6; abundance: -; d_gene: -; CDR3nt: TGTGCCAGCACCCCACCACGGGCAGATGCCTACAATGAGCAGTTCTTC; CDR3aa: CASTPPRADAYNEQFF
j_gene: TRBJ1-1; v_gene: TRBV5-4; abundance: few; d_gene: -; CDR3nt: TGTGCCAGCAGCTTGTGGGCCGGGAGGGGCACTGAAGCTTTCTTT; CDR3aa: CASSLWAGRGTEAFF
j_gene: TRBJ1-3; v_gene: TRBV12-3/TRBV12-4; abundance: few; d_gene: -; CDR3nt: TGTGCCAGCAGTCCGTACAGTTTTGAAAACACCATATATTTT; CDR3aa: CASSPYSFENTIYF
j_gene: TRBJ2-1; v_gene: TRBV11-2; abundance: few; d_gene: TRBD2; CDR3nt: TGTGCCAGCAGCTTAGAGGGGGGGGTCAGGGTAAACAATGAGCAGTTCTTC; CDR3aa: CASSLEGGVRVNNEQFF
j_gene: TRBJ2-1; v_gene: TRBV7-6; abundance: few; d_gene: TRBD1; CDR3nt: TGTGCCAGCAGCTCAACAGACAGGGCCTCCTACAATGAGCAGTTCTTC; CDR3aa: CASSSTDRASYNEQFF
j_gene: TRBJ1-1; v_gene: TRBV3-1; abundance: -; d_gene: TRBD1; CDR3nt: TGTGCCAGCAGCCCCAGCCCAGGGGGCACTAAAGCTTTCTTT; CDR3aa: CASSPSPGGTKAFF
j_gene: TRBJ2-3; v_gene: TRBV12-5; abundance: -; d_gene: TRBD2; CDR3nt: TGTGCTAGTGGCAAGCGGGGGGGCCTAGATACGCAGTATTTT; CDR3aa: CASGKRGGLDTQYF
j_gene: TRBJ1-4; v_gene: TRBV19; abundance: -; d_gene: TRBD1; CDR3nt: TGTGCCAGTAGTATCATAACAGGGGATTACGAAAAACTGTTTTTT; CDR3aa: CASSIITGDYEKLFF
j_gene: TRBJ2-7; v_gene: TRBV6-1; abundance: few; d_gene: -; CDR3nt: TGTGCCAGCAGTGACGTCGGAAGGGGGTACGAGCAGTACTTC; CDR3aa: CASSDVGRGYEQYF
j_gene: TRBJ2-1; v_gene: TRBV6-2/TRBV6-3; abundance: -; d_gene: -; CDR3nt: TGTGCCAGCAGTTACCCGCAGGGCTTCCTCTACAATGAGCAGTTCTTC; CDR3aa: CASSYPQGFLYNEQFF
j_gene: TRBJ2-1; v_gene: TRBV7-6; abundance: many; d_gene: TRBD2; CDR3nt: TGTGCCAGCAGCTCACTAGCGGGGGGGCCTGATGAGCAGTTCTTC; CDR3aa: CASSSLAGGPDEQFF
j_gene: TRBJ1-2; v_gene: TRBV29-1; abundance: few; d_gene: -; CDR3nt: TGCAGCGTTGATCTAGGGATCTATGGCTACACCTTC; CDR3aa: CSVDLGIYGYTF
j_gene: TRBJ2-2; v_gene: TRBV9; abundance: few; d_gene: -; CDR3nt: TGTGCCAGCAGCATGTTCGGGCGGCAGTATACCGGGGAGCTGTTTTTT; CDR3aa: CASSMFGRQYTGELFF
j_gene: TRBJ1-4; v_gene: TRBV6-8; abundance: -; d_gene: -; CDR3nt: TGTGCCAGCAGTTACTCATCCTCAACCGAAAAACTGTTTTTT; CDR3aa: CASSYSSSTEKLFF
j_gene: TRBJ2-1; v_gene: TRBV7-9; abundance: -; d_gene: -; CDR3nt: TGTGCCAGCAGTAATGAGCAGTTCTTC; CDR3aa: CASSNEQFF
j_gene: TRBJ2-1; v_gene: TRBV27; abundance: -; d_gene: -; CDR3nt: TGTGCCAGCTGGGACTCAGGCCCCCTCGGACTACTTGGCTACAATGAGCAGTTCTTC; CDR3aa: CASWDSGPLGLLGYNEQFF
j_gene: TRBJ2-3; v_gene: TRBV7-2; abundance: many; d_gene: -; CDR3nt: TGTGCCAGCAGCCAGGGCCCGGGAAATTGGGATACGCAGTATTTT; CDR3aa: CASSQGPGNWDTQYF
j_gene: TRBJ1-2; v_gene: TRBV15; abundance: few; d_gene: -; CDR3nt: TGTGCCACCAGCAGCGGGGTACCAATTGAGGGCTACACCTTC; CDR3aa: CATSSGVPIEGYTF
j_gene: TRBJ1-1; v_gene: TRBV7-9; abundance: -; d_gene: -; CDR3nt: TGTGCCAGCAGCCGCGACCCGAACACTGAAGCTTTCTTT; CDR3aa: CASSRDPNTEAFF
j_gene: TRBJ1-1; v_gene: TRBV7-9; abundance: many; d_gene: TRBD1; CDR3nt: TGTGCCAGCAGCTTAGAGGGCCTCGGGACAGCTAACACTGAAGCTTTCTTT; CDR3aa: CASSLEGLGTANTEAFF
j_gene: TRBJ2-7; v_gene: TRBV12-3/TRBV12-4; abundance: few; d_gene: -; CDR3nt: TGTGCCAGCACTTGGGGGCCCCACGAGCAGTACTTC; CDR3aa: CASTWGPHEQYF
j_gene: TRBJ2-2; v_gene: TRBV7-2; abundance: -; d_gene: -; CDR3nt: TGTGCCAGCAGCGTCGACGTCCAGGGAGGCTTAAGGGGGGAGCTGTTTTTT; CDR3aa: CASSVDVQGGLRGELFF
j_gene: TRBJ1-1; v_gene: TRBV11-2; abundance: -; d_gene: -; CDR3nt: TGTGCCAGCAGCTTAGAAGACATAGGGGGAGCTTTCTTT; CDR3aa: CASSLEDIGGAFF
j_gene: TRBJ2-5; v_gene: TRBV3-1; abundance: few; d_gene: -; CDR3nt: TGTGCCAGCAGCCAAGAATTGTCAGGGAGGTTTACGGAGACCCAGTACTTC; CDR3aa: CASSQELSGRFTETQYF
j_gene: TRBJ2-2; v_gene: TRBV12-3/TRBV12-4; abundance: -; d_gene: -; CDR3nt: TGTGCCAGCAGGCCCCCTAAGGCCCCGAACACCGGGGAGCTGTTTTTT; CDR3aa: CASRPPKAPNTGELFF
j_gene: TRBJ2-3; v_gene: TRBV6-5; abundance: few; d_gene: TRBD2; CDR3nt: TGTGCCAGCAGTCTAGGACTAGCCGGGTCAGATACGCAGTATTTT; CDR3aa: CASSLGLAGSDTQYF
j_gene: TRBJ1-1; v_gene: TRBV6-5; abundance: -; d_gene: -; CDR3nt: TGTGCCAGCAGTGGATCACAGGGGAACACTGAAGCTTTCTTT; CDR3aa: CASSGSQGNTEAFF
j_gene: TRBJ2-5; v_gene: TRBV19; abundance: -; d_gene: TRBD1; CDR3nt: TGTGCCAGTAGCCGACAGGGGGTGAATGTGGAGACCCAGTACTTC; CDR3aa: CASSRQGVNVETQYF
j_gene: TRBJ2-5; v_gene: TRBV7-2; abundance: many; d_gene: -; CDR3nt: TGTGCCAGCAGCTCCCAGGGAGGGGGGATGGAAGAGACCCAGTACTTC; CDR3aa: CASSSQGGGMEETQYF
j_gene: TRBJ2-1; v_gene: TRBV9; abundance: few; d_gene: -; CDR3nt: TGTGCCAGCAGCACCGGACAGTACAATGAGCAGTTCTTC; CDR3aa: CASSTGQYNEQFF